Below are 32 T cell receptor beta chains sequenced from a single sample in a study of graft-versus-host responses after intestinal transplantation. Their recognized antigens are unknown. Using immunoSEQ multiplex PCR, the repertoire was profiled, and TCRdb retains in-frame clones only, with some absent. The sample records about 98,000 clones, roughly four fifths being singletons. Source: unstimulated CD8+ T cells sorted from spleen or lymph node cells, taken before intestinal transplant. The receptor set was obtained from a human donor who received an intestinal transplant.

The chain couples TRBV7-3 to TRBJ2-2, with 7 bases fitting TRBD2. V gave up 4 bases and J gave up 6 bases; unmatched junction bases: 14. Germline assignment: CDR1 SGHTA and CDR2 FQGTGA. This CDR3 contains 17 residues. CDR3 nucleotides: TGTGCCAGCAGCTCCTTTGAATGGGAGGGCTATGCCGGGGAGCTGTTTTTT. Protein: CASSSFEWEGYAGELFF.

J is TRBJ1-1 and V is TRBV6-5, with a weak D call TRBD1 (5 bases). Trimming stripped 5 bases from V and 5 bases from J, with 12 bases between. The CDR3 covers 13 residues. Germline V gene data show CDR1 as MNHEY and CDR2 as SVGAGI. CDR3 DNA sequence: TGTGCCAGCAGTACAGGTGCGGGGACTGAAGCTTTCTTT. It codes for CASSTGAGTEAFF.

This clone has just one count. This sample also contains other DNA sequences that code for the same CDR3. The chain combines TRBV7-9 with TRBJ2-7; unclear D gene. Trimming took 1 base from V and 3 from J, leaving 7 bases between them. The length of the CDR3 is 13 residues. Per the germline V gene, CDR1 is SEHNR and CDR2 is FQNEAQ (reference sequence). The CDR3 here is CASSLDSSYEQYF. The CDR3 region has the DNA TGTGCCAGCAGCTTAGACAGCAGCTACGAGCAGTACTTC.

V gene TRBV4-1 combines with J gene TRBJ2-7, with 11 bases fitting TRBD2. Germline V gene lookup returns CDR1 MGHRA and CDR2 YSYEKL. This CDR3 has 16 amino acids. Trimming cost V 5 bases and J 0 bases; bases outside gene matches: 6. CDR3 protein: CASSAAGTSGSYEQYF. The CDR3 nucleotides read TGCGCCAGCAGCGCCGCCGGGACTAGCGGCTCCTACGAGCAGTACTTC.

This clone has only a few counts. CDR3 sequence: CASSATGTIHRRGEKLFF. CDR3 bases: TGTGCCAGCAGTGCGACAGGGACCATCCACCGCCGGGGTGAAAAACTGTTTTTT. The genes are TRBV2 and TRBJ1-4; 7 positions match TRBD1. After removal of 4 bases from V and 7 bases from J, the junction contained 18 bases not matched to a gene. From germline, CDR1 is SNHLY and CDR2 FYNNEI. The CDR3 runs 18 residues.

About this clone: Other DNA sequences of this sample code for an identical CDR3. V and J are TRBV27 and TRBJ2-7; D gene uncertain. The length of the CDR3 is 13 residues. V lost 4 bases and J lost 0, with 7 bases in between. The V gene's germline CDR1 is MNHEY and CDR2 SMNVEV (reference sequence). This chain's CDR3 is CASSSGSSYEQYF. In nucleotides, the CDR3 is TGTGCCAGCAGTTCCGGCAGCTCCTACGAGCAGTACTTC.

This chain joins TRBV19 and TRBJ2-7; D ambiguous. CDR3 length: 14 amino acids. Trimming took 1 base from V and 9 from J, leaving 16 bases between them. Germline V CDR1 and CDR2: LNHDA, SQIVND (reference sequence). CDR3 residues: CASSIGPPSPWQYF. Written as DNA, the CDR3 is TGTGCCAGTAGTATAGGGCCCCCTTCCCCGTGGCAGTACTTC. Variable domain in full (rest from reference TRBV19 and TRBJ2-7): DGGITQSPKYLFRKEGQNVTLSCEQNLNHDAMYWYRQDPGQGLRLIYYSQIVNDFQKGDIAEGYSVSREKKESFPLTVTSAQKNPTAFYLCASSIGPPSPWQYFGPGTRLTVT.

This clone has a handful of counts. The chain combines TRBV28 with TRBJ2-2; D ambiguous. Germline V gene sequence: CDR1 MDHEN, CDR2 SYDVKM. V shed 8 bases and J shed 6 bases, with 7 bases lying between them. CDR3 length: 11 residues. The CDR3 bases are TGTGCCAGCGATAGGGCCGGGGAGCTGTTTTTT. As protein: CASDRAGELFF.

This CDR3 reads CASSLAWGNTEAFF. CDR3 DNA sequence: TGTGCCAGCAGTTTGGCCTGGGGGAACACTGAAGCTTTCTTT. The chain carries TRBV6-6 and TRBJ1-1; D uncertain. Germline assignment: CDR1 MNHNY and CDR2 SVGAGI (reference sequence). CDR3 size: 14 residues. V was shortened by 4 bases and J by 1 base, with 10 bases between the two germline ends.

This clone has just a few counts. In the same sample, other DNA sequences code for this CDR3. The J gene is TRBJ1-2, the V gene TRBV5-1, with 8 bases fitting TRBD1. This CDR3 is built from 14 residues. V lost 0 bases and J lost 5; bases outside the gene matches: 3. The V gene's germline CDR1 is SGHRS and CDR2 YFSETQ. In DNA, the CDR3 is TGCGCCAGCAGCTTGGGAACAGGGGGATATGGCTACACCTTC. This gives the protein CASSLGTGGYGYTF.

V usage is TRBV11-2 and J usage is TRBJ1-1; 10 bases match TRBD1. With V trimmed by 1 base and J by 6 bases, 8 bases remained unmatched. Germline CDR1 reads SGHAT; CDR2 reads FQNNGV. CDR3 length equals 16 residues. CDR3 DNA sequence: TGTGCCAGCAGCTTAGGCACCGGGACAGGGGCCTCTGAAGCTTTCTTT. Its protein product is CASSLGTGTGASEAFF. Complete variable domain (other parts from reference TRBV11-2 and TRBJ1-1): EAGVAQSPRYKIIEKRQSVAFWCNPISGHATLYWYQQILGQGPKLLIQFQNNGVVDDSQLPKDRFSAERLKGVDSTLKIQPAKLEDSAVYLCASSLGTGTGASEAFFGQGTRLTVV.

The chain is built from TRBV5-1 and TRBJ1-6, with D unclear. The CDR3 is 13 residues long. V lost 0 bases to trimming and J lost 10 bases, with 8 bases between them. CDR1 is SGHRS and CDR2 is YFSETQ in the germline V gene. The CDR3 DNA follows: TGCGCCAGCAGCTTGGAACGAGCCTCACCCCTCCACTTT. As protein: CASSLERASPLHF.

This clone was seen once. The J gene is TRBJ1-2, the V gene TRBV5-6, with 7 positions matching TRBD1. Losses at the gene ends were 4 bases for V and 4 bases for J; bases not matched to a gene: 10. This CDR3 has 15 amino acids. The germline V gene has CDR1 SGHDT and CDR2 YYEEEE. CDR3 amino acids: CASSDRRGLSYGYTF. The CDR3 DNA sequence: TGTGCCAGCAGCGACAGAAGGGGGCTGAGCTATGGCTACACCTTC.

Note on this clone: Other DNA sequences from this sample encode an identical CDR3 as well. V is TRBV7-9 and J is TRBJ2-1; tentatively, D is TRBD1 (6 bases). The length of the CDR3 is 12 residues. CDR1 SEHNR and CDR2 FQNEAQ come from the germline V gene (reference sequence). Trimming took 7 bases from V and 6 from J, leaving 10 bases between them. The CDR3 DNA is TGTGCCAGCACTTGGGGGCGCAATGAGCAGTTCTTC. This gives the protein CASTWGRNEQFF.

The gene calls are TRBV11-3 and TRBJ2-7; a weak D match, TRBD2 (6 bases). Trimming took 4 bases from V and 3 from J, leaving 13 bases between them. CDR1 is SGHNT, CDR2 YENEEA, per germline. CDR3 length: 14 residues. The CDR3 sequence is CASSWGDGNYEQYF. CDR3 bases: TGTGCCAGCAGCTGGGGGGACGGAAACTACGAGCAGTACTTC.

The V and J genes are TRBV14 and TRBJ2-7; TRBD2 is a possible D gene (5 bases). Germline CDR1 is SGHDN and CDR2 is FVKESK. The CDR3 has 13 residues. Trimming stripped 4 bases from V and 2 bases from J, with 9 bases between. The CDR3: CASSPSQTYEQYF. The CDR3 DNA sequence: TGTGCCAGCAGCCCTAGCCAAACCTACGAGCAGTACTTC.

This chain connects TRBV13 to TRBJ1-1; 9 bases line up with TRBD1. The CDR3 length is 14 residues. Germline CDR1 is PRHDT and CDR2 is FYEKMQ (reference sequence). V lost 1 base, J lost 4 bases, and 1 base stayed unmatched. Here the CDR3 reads CASSLADRGTEAFF. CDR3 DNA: TGTGCCAGCAGCTTAGCGGACAGGGGCACTGAAGCTTTCTTT. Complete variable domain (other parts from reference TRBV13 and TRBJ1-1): AAGVIQSPRHLIKEKRETATLKCYPIPRHDTVYWYQQGPGQDPQFLISFYEKMQSDKGSIPDRFSAQQFSDYHSELNMSSLELGDSALYFCASSLADRGTEAFFGQGTRLTVV.

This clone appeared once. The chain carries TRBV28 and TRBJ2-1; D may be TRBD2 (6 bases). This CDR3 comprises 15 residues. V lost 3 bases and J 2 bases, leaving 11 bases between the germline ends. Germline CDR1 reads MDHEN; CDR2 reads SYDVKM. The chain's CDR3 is CASSLVAAPYNEQFF. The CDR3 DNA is TGTGCCAGCAGTTTGGTAGCGGCCCCCTACAATGAGCAGTTCTTC. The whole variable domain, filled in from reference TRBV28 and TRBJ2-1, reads DVKVTQSSRYLVKRTGEKVFLECVQDMDHENMFWYRQDPGLGLRLIYFSYDVKMKEKGDIPEGYSVSREKKERFSLILESASTNQTSMYLCASSLVAAPYNEQFFGPGTRLTVL.

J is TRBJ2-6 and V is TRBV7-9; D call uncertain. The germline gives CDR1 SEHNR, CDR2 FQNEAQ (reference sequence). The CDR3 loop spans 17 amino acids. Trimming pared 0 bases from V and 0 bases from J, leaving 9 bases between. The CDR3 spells CASSLAQFGSGANVLTF. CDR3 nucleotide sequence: TGTGCCAGCAGCTTAGCTCAGTTTGGCTCTGGGGCCAACGTCCTGACTTTC.

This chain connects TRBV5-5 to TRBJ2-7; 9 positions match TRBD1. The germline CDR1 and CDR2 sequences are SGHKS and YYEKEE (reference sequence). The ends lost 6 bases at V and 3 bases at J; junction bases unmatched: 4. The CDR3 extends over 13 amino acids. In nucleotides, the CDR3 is TGTGCCAGCACTATGACAGGGGGCTACGAGCAGTACTTC. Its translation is CASTMTGGYEQYF.

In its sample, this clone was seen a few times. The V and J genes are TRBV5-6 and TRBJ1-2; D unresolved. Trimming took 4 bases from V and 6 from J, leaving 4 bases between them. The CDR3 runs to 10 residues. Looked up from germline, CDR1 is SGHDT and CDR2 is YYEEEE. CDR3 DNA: TGTGCCAGCAGCGACAATGGCTACACCTTC. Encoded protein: CASSDNGYTF.

CDR3: CASSFPSASLHTGELFF. CDR3 nucleotides: TGCGCCAGCAGCTTTCCGTCGGCTAGCCTCCACACCGGGGAGCTGTTTTTT. V gene TRBV5-1 combines with J gene TRBJ2-2, with D perhaps matching TRBD2 (5 bases). Trimming left V 2 bases short and J 3 bases short, with 17 bases between. Germline V gene data show CDR1 as SGHRS and CDR2 as YFSETQ. There are 17 residues in the CDR3.

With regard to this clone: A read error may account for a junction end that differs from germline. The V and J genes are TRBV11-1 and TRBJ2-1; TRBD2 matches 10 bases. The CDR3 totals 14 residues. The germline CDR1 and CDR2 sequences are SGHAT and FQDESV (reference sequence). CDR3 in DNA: TGTGCCATCAGCTTAGGGACTAGCGTCAATGAGCAGTTCTTC. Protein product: CAISLGTSVNEQFF.

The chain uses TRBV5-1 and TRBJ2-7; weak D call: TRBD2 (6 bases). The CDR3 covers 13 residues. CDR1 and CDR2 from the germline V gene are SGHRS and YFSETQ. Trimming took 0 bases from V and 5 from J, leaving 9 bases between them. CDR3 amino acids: CASSLGRGNEQYF. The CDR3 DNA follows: TGCGCCAGCAGCTTGGGCCGGGGGAACGAGCAGTACTTC.

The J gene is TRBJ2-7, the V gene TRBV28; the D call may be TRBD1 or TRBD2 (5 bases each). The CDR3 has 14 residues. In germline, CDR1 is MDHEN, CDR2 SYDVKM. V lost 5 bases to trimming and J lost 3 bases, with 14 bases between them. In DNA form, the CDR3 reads TGTGCCAGCAGTCTCCGGGACGGATACTACGAGCAGTACTTC. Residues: CASSLRDGYYEQYF.

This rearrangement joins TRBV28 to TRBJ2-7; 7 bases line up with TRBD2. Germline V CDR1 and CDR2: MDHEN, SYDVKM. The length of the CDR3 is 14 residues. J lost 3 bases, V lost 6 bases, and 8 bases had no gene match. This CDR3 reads CASSLTGLDYEQYF. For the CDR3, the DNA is TGTGCCAGCAGCCTCACAGGACTAGACTACGAGCAGTACTTC.

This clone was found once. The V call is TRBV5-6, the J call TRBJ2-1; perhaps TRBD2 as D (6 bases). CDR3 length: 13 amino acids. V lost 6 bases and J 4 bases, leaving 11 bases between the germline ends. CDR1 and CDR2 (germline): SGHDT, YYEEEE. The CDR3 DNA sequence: TGTGCCAGCACCAGACTAGTTTACAATGAGCAGTTCTTC. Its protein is CASTRLVYNEQFF. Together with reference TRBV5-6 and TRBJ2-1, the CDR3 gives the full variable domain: DAGVTQSPTHLIKTRGQQVTLRCSPKSGHDTVSWYQQALGQGPQFIFQYYEEEERQRGNFPDRFSGHQFPNYSSELNVNALLLGDSALYLCASTRLVYNEQFFGPGTRLTVL.

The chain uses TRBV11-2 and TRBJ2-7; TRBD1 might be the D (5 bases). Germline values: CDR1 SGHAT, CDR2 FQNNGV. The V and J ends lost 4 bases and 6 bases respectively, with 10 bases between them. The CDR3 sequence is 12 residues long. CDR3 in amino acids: CASSSLGVEQYF. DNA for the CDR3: TGTGCCAGCAGCTCCCTAGGGGTCGAGCAGTACTTC. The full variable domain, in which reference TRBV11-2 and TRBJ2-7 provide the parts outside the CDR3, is EAGVAQSPRYKIIEKRQSVAFWCNPISGHATLYWYQQILGQGPKLLIQFQNNGVVDDSQLPKDRFSAERLKGVDSTLKIQPAKLEDSAVYLCASSSLGVEQYFGPGTRLTVT.

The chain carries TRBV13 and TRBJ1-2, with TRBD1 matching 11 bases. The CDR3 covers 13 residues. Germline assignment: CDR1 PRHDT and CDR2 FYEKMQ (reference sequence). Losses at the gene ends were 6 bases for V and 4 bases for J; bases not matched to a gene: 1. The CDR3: CASSGTGGYGYTF. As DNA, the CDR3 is TGTGCCAGCAGTGGGACAGGGGGCTATGGCTACACCTTC.

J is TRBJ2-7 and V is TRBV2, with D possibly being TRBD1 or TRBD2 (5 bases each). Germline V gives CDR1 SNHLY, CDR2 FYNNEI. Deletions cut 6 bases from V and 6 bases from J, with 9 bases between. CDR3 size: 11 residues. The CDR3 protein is CASRFGGEQYF. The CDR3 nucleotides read TGTGCCAGCAGATTTGGGGGCGAGCAGTACTTC.

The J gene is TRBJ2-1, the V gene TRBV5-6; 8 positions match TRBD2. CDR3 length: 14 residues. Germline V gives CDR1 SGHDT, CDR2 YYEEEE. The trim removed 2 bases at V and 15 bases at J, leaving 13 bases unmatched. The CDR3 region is CASSFGAGGVYLFF. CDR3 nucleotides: TGTGCCAGCAGCTTTGGTGCGGGAGGAGTTTATCTGTTCTTC.

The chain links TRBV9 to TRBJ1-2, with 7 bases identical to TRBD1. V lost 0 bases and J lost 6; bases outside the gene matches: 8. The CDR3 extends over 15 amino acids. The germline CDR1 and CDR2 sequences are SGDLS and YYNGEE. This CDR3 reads CASSVAQGGVNGYTF. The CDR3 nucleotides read TGTGCCAGCAGCGTAGCTCAGGGGGGAGTGAATGGCTACACCTTC.